This TCR beta chain was observed in a study of regulatory T cells in long-lasting Graves disease (TCRdb year 2021). Notes on the research overall: Antithyroid drugs had been taken for less than 3 months by newly diagnosed Graves' disease patients. Persistent Graves' disease patients were compared with newly diagnosed Graves' disease patients by peripheral blood TCR sequencing and RNA sequencing. The study was conducted in China and was registered as a clinical trial. A total of around 35 samples underwent TCR sequencing: approximately 13 from persistent and about 20 from newly diagnosed Graves' disease patients.

Here is what the overall study found, with its caveats: Persistent disease showed preferential use of TRBV28, TRBJ1-2 and TRBJ2-5, whereas newly diagnosed disease favored TRBV20-1 and TRBJ2-1. Patients with persistent disease shared more public clonotypes (approximately 2,500) than newly diagnosed patients did (966). As a limitation, the authors acknowledged that the small sample size may reduce accuracy. Sequencing and analysis were restricted to the TCR beta chain. Peripheral blood alone was examined, since thyroid tissue, which constituted the primary lesion, could not be accessed. Compared with newly diagnosed patients, patients with persistent Graves' disease had lower TCR Shannon entropy and fewer highly expanded clones, which suggests clonal expansion.

The library was produced with multiplex PCR. The instrument was an Illumina HiSeq 4000. To build TCR beta libraries, CDR3 regions were amplified by Arm-PCR using iRepertoire HTBI primers. PCR products were gel purified before sequencing. As for the authors' bioinformatics: Gene usage analysis of CDR3 amino acid clonotypes used the roughly 62 TRBV and more than 13 TRBJ segments found across samples. COPE and FqMerger were used to merge the filtered high-quality paired reads into contigs. BLAST was used to align contigs to the IMGT TRBV, TRBD and TRBJ reference genes, and CDR3 was defined following IMGT. Any clonotype with a frequency above 0.1% was classified as a highly expanded clone. Repertoire diversity was measured by Shannon entropy, and V-J evenness by the Gini coefficient. A clonotype was considered public if more than one individual shared it. In-frame beta chains were kept once TCRdb had trimmed the public reads at Q25 with fastp and called clones with MiXCR. Entries are consolidated by CDR3 protein sequence, retaining the most common genes and DNA. These V and J calls are TCRdb output, not the study's own analysis. The sample includes 350,000 to 500,000 distinct CDR3 sequences, with 12% to 15% observed a single time. The ten largest clonotypes hold roughly a sixth of the sample.

Sample time point, as interpreted from the label and publication: newly diagnosed GD, antithyroid drugs for less than 3 months. RNA was extracted from PBMCs in TRIzol for both TCR sequencing and RNA sequencing. The diagnosis of Graves' disease was made according to American Thyroid Association guidelines. The patients came from an endocrinology department in Xi'an, China. Each patient gave approximately 8.8 milliliters of peripheral blood, collected in an EDTA anticoagulant tube. Ficoll Paque Plus density gradient separation was used to isolate PBMCs, and no further T cell sorting was performed. RNA quality was checked with an Agilent 2100 Bioanalyzer and agarose gel, and concentration with a NanoDrop 2000. The CDR3 numbers 14 residues from cysteine through phenylalanine. The DNA shown is the 42-base CDR3, in frame from base 1. According to the germline V gene (reference sequence), CDR1 reads MNHEY and CDR2 reads SMNVEV. Here V drops 2 bases and J drops 4 bases, and the junction holds 4 bases not matched to any gene.

This clonotype was counted many times. Its antigen is still unknown. Base-call qualities are not available, and no considerably larger clone is one nucleotide away. These same records also appear under a second study, on T cells in Graves' hyperthyroidism and ophthalmopathy. The second investigation adds: Stable Graves' hyperthyroidism was defined as the absence of progression to ophthalmopathy over 18 months of follow-up. The hyperthyroidism patients were between 18 and 65 years old and newly diagnosed, with a disease duration of less than 2 months. Exclusion was applied to patients with uncontrolled infections, other autoimmune diseases, pregnancy or lactation. Diagnoses were established on the basis of clinical symptoms, serum thyroxine and TRAb, thyroid ultrasound, and orbital computed tomography. The first round of RT-PCR for the TCR CDR3 was performed with the HTBI primer set and the Qiagen OneStep RT-PCR kit. Most expanded thyroid clonotypes (frequency above 0.001) were also detected in blood, a finding suggesting that blood repertoires may reflect thyroid immune responses. A model built on a 13 V-J signature distinguished ophthalmopathy from stable hyperthyroidism, reaching roughly 88% sensitivity and under 84% specificity in cross-validation and 80%/75% in testing. In validation, progression to ophthalmopathy was predicted by the model with roughly 69% sensitivity and 72% to 80% specificity, a median of approximately 7.1 months before onset. TCR V-J signatures able to tell the groups apart were searched for in a discovery cohort of more than 90 patients, of whom more than 40 had Graves' ophthalmopathy and roughly 59 had stable Graves' hyperthyroidism. An independent validation cohort of fewer than 20 hyperthyroidism patients and roughly 16 patients who later progressed to ophthalmopathy tested prospective prediction of ophthalmopathy. The approximately 97 discovery patients were randomly divided into training and test sets at a 7:3 ratio. In six Graves' hyperthyroidism patients, the study also compared T-cell repertoires from thyroid tissue with T-cell repertoires from blood. After sampling, hyperthyroidism patients received methimazole starting at 30 mg daily, and ophthalmopathy patients received high-dose intravenous methylprednisolone. The libraries were constructed in a second round of multiplex PCR and then size-selected and purified. Sequencing of the libraries was done on an Illumina HiSeq2000 using paired-end 100 bp reads. Raw data were processed with SOAPnuke, discarding reads with adapters, uncalled bases, mean Phred below 15, or no exact constant-primer or identifier match. High-quality paired reads were merged with COPE v1.2.5, and unique nucleotide sequences were defined as clonotypes. MiTCR v1.1 was used to align clonotypes to the IMGT TRBV, TRBD and TRBJ reference segments. Only V-J combinations with frequency above 0.0001, covering 99.2% of repertoires, were analysed. The TCS score was defined as F50 (clonal expansion) divided by E x V (chaos), with BLOSUM62-based TCRdist calculated between CDR3 peptides within each V-J. Welch's t-statistics and random forest reduced fewer than 600 V-J features to 10 to 15, which were used in a naive Bayes classifier (R e1071). No statistical method was used to fix the sample size in advance, and group allocation was not hidden from the investigators. According to the paper, TCR Vbeta CDR3 sequencing was carried out on over 130 peripheral blood samples, which came from around 43 ophthalmopathy, around 75 hyperthyroidism and about 17 progressor patients.

The sequence derives from a woman aged 50 to 60 with Graves disease. Donor details come from another sample of the same person, matched by shared clones. The chain couples TRBV27 to TRBJ1-1, with 7 bases in between that match TRBD1. Sequencing was performed on peripheral blood mononuclear cells (PBMCs), taken at new diagnosis, from a patient treated with antithyroid drugs. The CDR3 region has the sequence CASSLQAGGTEAFF. The nucleotide sequence reads as follows: TGTGCCAGCAGTTTACAAGCAGGGGGCACTGAAGCTTTCTTT.